The clone carrying this T cell receptor (beta chain) was found a few times. Its antigen is still unknown. A multiplex PCR was run with 60 Vbeta primers and 13 Jbeta primers. The protocol was immunoSEQ multiplex PCR, while the TCRdb copy is restricted to in-frame clones and leaves out a portion. The table includes roughly 180,000 clones, nearly 80% detected once. The source of the sample is a study of cytomegalovirus exposure and HLA in healthy donors. Findings of the study overall: Across donors, most TCRs were seen rarely, yet some public ones were widespread.

Germline loops: CDR1 SGHKS, CDR2 YYEKEE (reference sequence). V lost 5 bases and J lost 2; bases outside the gene matches: 6. This CDR3 is 14 amino acids long. The clonotype originates from a man between 45 and 60 years old in good health and CMV-seropositive. This chain uses TRBV5-5 with TRBJ2-7, with TRBD2 matching over 8 bases. Specimen: PBMCs. The CDR3 loop is CASSALLAAYEQYV. The CDR3 DNA reads TGTGCCAGCAGTGCACTACTAGCGGCCTACGAGCAGTACGTC.